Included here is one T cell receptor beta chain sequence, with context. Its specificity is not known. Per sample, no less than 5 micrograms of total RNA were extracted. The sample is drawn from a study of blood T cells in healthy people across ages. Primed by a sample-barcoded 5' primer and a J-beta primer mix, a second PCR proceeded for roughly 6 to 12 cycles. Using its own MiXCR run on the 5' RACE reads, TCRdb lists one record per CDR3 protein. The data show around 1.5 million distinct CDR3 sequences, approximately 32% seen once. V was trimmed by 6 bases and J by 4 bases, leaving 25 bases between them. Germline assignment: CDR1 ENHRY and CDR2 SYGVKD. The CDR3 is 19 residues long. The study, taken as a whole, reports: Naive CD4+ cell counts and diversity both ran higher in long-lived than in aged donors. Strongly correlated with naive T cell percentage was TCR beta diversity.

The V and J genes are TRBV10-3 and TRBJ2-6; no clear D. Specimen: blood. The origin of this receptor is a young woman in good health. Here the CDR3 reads CAIRGRIGPLLAGANVLTF. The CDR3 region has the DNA TGTGCCATCAGGGGCAGAATAGGGCCTCTTCTGGCGGGGGCCAACGTCCTGACTTTC.